The clone carrying this TCR beta chain was observed a few times. This CDR3 is also generated by other DNA sequences in the sample. Per the original methods: Nucleated cell number was recorded as an estimate derived from reference gene primer amplification. The data were produced by immunoSEQ multiplex PCR, yet TCRdb's version contains in-frame clones alone and is incomplete. V, J and clone size derive from that table, while D and trimming were established from the DNA sequence. The sample lists under 250,000 clones; 83% were seen once. This entry is derived from a study of blood T cell repertoires in COVID-19. Study overall: Acute and convalescent COVID-19 samples came from the United States, Italy and Spain. Nucleic acid was either cDNA or gDNA, and it came from T cells, B-cell-depleted T cells, or PBMCs.

V was cut by 5 bases and J by 0 bases, with 8 bases left in between. The germline V gene has CDR1 SGHDT and CDR2 YYEEEE. CDR3 length: 13 residues. Sequenced sample: peripheral blood. This TCR was sampled from a man in his fifties with active or convalescent COVID-19. This sequence joins TRBV5-6 and TRBJ1-1; D perhaps matches TRBD1 (5 bases). This CDR3 reads CASSLTVNTEAFF. The CDR3 coding sequence is TGTGCCAGCAGTTTGACAGTGAACACTGAAGCTTTCTTT. The variable domain in full, completed from reference TRBV5-6 and TRBJ1-1, reads DAGVTQSPTHLIKTRGQQVTLRCSPKSGHDTVSWYQQALGQGPQFIFQYYEEEERQRGNFPDRFSGHQFPNYSSELNVNALLLGDSALYLCASSLTVNTEAFFGQGTRLTVV.